Listed below are T cell receptor beta chains from one sample, sequenced in a study of CD8 T cells in ankylosing spondylitis. TCRdb analysed the 5' RACE reads with MiXCR anew, one entry per CDR3 protein. The repertoire holds approximately 550,000 distinct CDR3 sequences, with roughly 12% as singletons. The sequenced sample was blood, either unsorted or a sorted T cell fraction (not recorded which). The receptors were gathered from a male donor with ankylosing spondylitis. CDR3s include the opening cysteine and the closing phenylalanine or tryptophan. A D gene is named only where the DNA matches it firmly. Rows give clone size only sometimes, using once, few, many, or a class for an expanded clone.

J gene: TRBJ2-1
D gene: TRBD2
V gene: TRBV5-1
clone size: NA
CDR3 DNA: TGCGCCAGCAGCTCTTCAGGGACTAGGGCCTACAATGAGCAGTTCTTC
CDR3 protein: CASSSSGTRAYNEQFF

J gene: TRBJ2-1
D gene: NA
V gene: TRBV12-3/TRBV12-4
clone size: NA
CDR3 DNA: TGTGCCAGCAGTTTCTCGTTCGGGAATGAGCAGTTCTTC
CDR3 protein: CASSFSFGNEQFF

J gene: TRBJ2-1
D gene: TRBD2
V gene: TRBV20-1
clone size: many
CDR3 DNA: TGCAGTGCTACCCCCCGGGGGAGGGACAATGAGCAGTTCTTC
CDR3 protein: CSATPRGRDNEQFF

J gene: TRBJ2-1
D gene: TRBD1
V gene: TRBV7-9
clone size: NA
CDR3 DNA: TGTGACAGCAGCGCCGGGACAGGGGAAGGGAATGAGCAGTTCTTC
CDR3 protein: CDSSAGTGEGNEQFF

J gene: TRBJ2-1
D gene: TRBD1
V gene: TRBV3-1
clone size: many
CDR3 DNA: TGTGCCAGCAGCCCTTGGACAGGAGATGAGCAGTTCTTC
CDR3 protein: CASSPWTGDEQFF

J gene: TRBJ2-7
D gene: NA
V gene: TRBV3-1
clone size: NA
CDR3 DNA: TGTGCCAGCAGCTTTGACGTGTACGAGCAGTACTTC
CDR3 protein: CASSFDVYEQYF

J gene: TRBJ2-1
D gene: NA
V gene: TRBV6-1
clone size: NA
CDR3 DNA: TGTGCCAGCAGTCCCCTGGCAGTTACAACTGAGCAGTTCTTC
CDR3 protein: CASSPLAVTTEQFF

J gene: TRBJ2-2
D gene: NA
V gene: TRBV2
clone size: NA
CDR3 DNA: TGTGCCAGCAGTGAGGGTACCTACACCGGGGAGCTGTTTTTT
CDR3 protein: CASSEGTYTGELFF

J gene: TRBJ1-5
D gene: TRBD1
V gene: TRBV12-3/TRBV12-4
clone size: NA
CDR3 DNA: TGTGCCAGCAGATCTTCAGGGGGGGGCAATCAGCCCCAGCATTTT
CDR3 protein: CASRSSGGGNQPQHF

J gene: TRBJ2-1
D gene: NA
V gene: TRBV28
clone size: many
CDR3 DNA: TGTGCCAGCAGTGTTACTAGTTATGAGCAGTTCTTC
CDR3 protein: CASSVTSYEQFF

J gene: TRBJ2-7
D gene: TRBD1
V gene: TRBV12-3/TRBV12-4
clone size: many
CDR3 DNA: TGTGCCAGCAGTTTAACGGGACAGGCCTACGAGCAGTACTTC
CDR3 protein: CASSLTGQAYEQYF

J gene: TRBJ2-1
D gene: TRBD1
V gene: TRBV6-1
clone size: few
CDR3 DNA: TGTGCCATCTTCCAGGACAGGGATTTCAATGAGCAGTTCTTC
CDR3 protein: CAIFQDRDFNEQFF

J gene: TRBJ2-6
D gene: NA
V gene: TRBV7-2
clone size: NA
CDR3 DNA: TGTGCCAGCAGCTTATTCGCAGCTGGGGCCAACGTCCTGACTTTC
CDR3 protein: CASSLFAAGANVLTF

J gene: TRBJ1-1
D gene: TRBD1
V gene: TRBV3-1
clone size: NA
CDR3 DNA: TGTGCCAGCAGCCTGTGGGACAGGGAGGCTGAAGCTTTCTTT
CDR3 protein: CASSLWDREAEAFF

J gene: TRBJ2-1
D gene: TRBD2
V gene: TRBV3-1
clone size: many
CDR3 DNA: TGTGCCACTCGCGGGAGCTCCTACAATGAGCAGTTCTTC
CDR3 protein: CATRGSSYNEQFF

J gene: TRBJ2-1
D gene: TRBD2
V gene: TRBV20-1
clone size: NA
CDR3 DNA: TGCAGTGCTAAGCGGGAGGTCCTCGGTGAGCAGTTCTTC
CDR3 protein: CSAKREVLGEQFF

J gene: TRBJ2-1
D gene: TRBD2
V gene: TRBV5-1
clone size: NA
CDR3 DNA: TGCGCCAGCAGCTTCCTCCTAGCGGGAGTAGCGTACAATGAGCAGTTCTTC
CDR3 protein: CASSFLLAGVAYNEQFF

J gene: TRBJ2-5
D gene: NA
V gene: TRBV4-1
clone size: NA
CDR3 DNA: TGCGCCAGCAGCCATACGACAGGCCCCCCGAGGGAGACCCAGTACTTC
CDR3 protein: CASSHTTGPPRETQYF

J gene: TRBJ2-5
D gene: TRBD2
V gene: TRBV12-3/TRBV12-4
clone size: many
CDR3 DNA: TGTGCCAGCAGCCAGGGACTAGCGGGAGTCAGTCCGTACTTC
CDR3 protein: CASSQGLAGVSPYF

J gene: TRBJ2-6
D gene: NA
V gene: TRBV15
clone size: NA
CDR3 DNA: TGTGCCACCAGCAGAGATTCGGTCTCTGGGGCCAACGTCCTGACTTTC
CDR3 protein: CATSRDSVSGANVLTF

J gene: TRBJ2-5
D gene: TRBD1
V gene: TRBV29-1
clone size: NA
CDR3 DNA: TGCAGCGGAGGGACAGAGGGGACCCAGTACTTC
CDR3 protein: CSGGTEGTQYF

J gene: TRBJ2-1
D gene: TRBD2
V gene: TRBV12-3/TRBV12-4
clone size: many
CDR3 DNA: TGTGCCAGCAGCCCTCCGATCCCCGGGACTAGCGGGAGGCCAGACCAGTTCTTC
CDR3 protein: CASSPPIPGTSGRPDQFF

J gene: TRBJ2-1
D gene: NA
V gene: TRBV7-8
clone size: few
CDR3 DNA: TGTGCCAGCAGCTTAGGGGTAGCGGCTCACAATGAGCAGTTCTTC
CDR3 protein: CASSLGVAAHNEQFF

J gene: TRBJ2-5
D gene: NA
V gene: TRBV5-1
clone size: NA
CDR3 DNA: TGCGCCAGCAGAGAGACACAGGAGACCCAGTACTTC
CDR3 protein: CASRETQETQYF

J gene: TRBJ1-2
D gene: NA
V gene: TRBV20-1
clone size: few
CDR3 DNA: TGCAGTGCCGGGGAGGGTTATGGCTACACCTTC
CDR3 protein: CSAGEGYGYTF

J gene: TRBJ2-2
D gene: TRBD1
V gene: TRBV18
clone size: NA
CDR3 DNA: TGTGCCAGCTCACCCTGGGGGACAGGGTTCATCTGGGAGCTGTTTTTT
CDR3 protein: CASSPWGTGFIWELFF

J gene: TRBJ2-2
D gene: NA
V gene: TRBV20-1
clone size: few
CDR3 DNA: TGCAGTGCTAGACCTCGGACAGAACTACTCCGGGAGCTGTTTTTT
CDR3 protein: CSARPRTELLRELFF

J gene: TRBJ2-3
D gene: TRBD2
V gene: TRBV6-1
clone size: NA
CDR3 DNA: TGTGCCAGCGAGCGGGACCCGTTTTACACAGATACGCAGTATTTT
CDR3 protein: CASERDPFYTDTQYF

J gene: TRBJ2-1
D gene: NA
V gene: TRBV20-1
clone size: NA
CDR3 DNA: TGCAGTGCTAGAGGCACTATTGGCTACAATGAGCAGTTCTTC
CDR3 protein: CSARGTIGYNEQFF

J gene: TRBJ1-2
D gene: NA
V gene: TRBV18
clone size: NA
CDR3 DNA: TGTGCCAGCTCACCAAGCGGGGATGGCTACACCTTC
CDR3 protein: CASSPSGDGYTF

J gene: TRBJ2-3
D gene: NA
V gene: TRBV5-1
clone size: many
CDR3 DNA: TGCGCCAGCAGCTTTGGCGAAGAAGATACGCAGTATTTT
CDR3 protein: CASSFGEEDTQYF

J gene: TRBJ2-3
D gene: TRBD2
V gene: TRBV6-1
clone size: NA
CDR3 DNA: TGTGCCAGCAGTGAAGGGGGGGGGTATTCAGATACGCAGTATTTT
CDR3 protein: CASSEGGGYSDTQYF

J gene: TRBJ2-3
D gene: NA
V gene: TRBV7-8
clone size: few
CDR3 DNA: TGTGCCAGCAGCTTAGCGGGAGAGACTGCTACGCAGTATTTT
CDR3 protein: CASSLAGETATQYF

J gene: TRBJ2-1
D gene: NA
V gene: TRBV7-2
clone size: few
CDR3 DNA: TGTGCCAGCAGCGGGAGAGTCGCCTACAATGAGCAGTTCTTC
CDR3 protein: CASSGRVAYNEQFF

J gene: TRBJ2-3
D gene: TRBD2
V gene: TRBV10-3
clone size: many
CDR3 DNA: TGTGCCATCAGTGAGACTAGCGGGAGCGAGGATACGCAGTATTTT
CDR3 protein: CAISETSGSEDTQYF

J gene: TRBJ1-5
D gene: TRBD1
V gene: TRBV12-3/TRBV12-4
clone size: many
CDR3 DNA: TGTGCCAGCAGTTTGTCCGGGACAGCTAATCAGCCCCAGCATTTT
CDR3 protein: CASSLSGTANQPQHF

J gene: TRBJ2-1
D gene: NA
V gene: TRBV11-2
clone size: many
CDR3 DNA: TGTGCCAGCAGCTCACAGCTAGGGAATGAGCAGTTCTTC
CDR3 protein: CASSSQLGNEQFF

J gene: TRBJ2-2
D gene: NA
V gene: TRBV11-3
clone size: few
CDR3 DNA: TGTGCCAGCAGCTTATACGGGGAGAACACCGGGGAGCTGTTTTTT
CDR3 protein: CASSLYGENTGELFF

J gene: TRBJ2-1
D gene: NA
V gene: TRBV29-1
clone size: many
CDR3 DNA: TGCAGCGTTGAAGACGTTCAGGGGGGAATGGAGAATGAGCAGTTCTTC
CDR3 protein: CSVEDVQGGMENEQFF

J gene: TRBJ1-5
D gene: NA
V gene: TRBV2
clone size: few
CDR3 DNA: TGTGCCAGCATTGGGATCAATAGCAATCAGCCCCAGCATTTT
CDR3 protein: CASIGINSNQPQHF